The 14 T cell receptor beta chains reported below all come from one sample, sequenced in a study of shared clonotypes between healthy human individuals. Sequencing was performed with immunoSEQ multiplex PCR; in TCRdb, only in-frame clones are kept and a portion is missing. The table lists 2 million to 2.5 million clones, roughly 96% of them singletons. The specimen sequenced was naive CD4+ T cells sorted from blood. Regarding subset: CD45RA+ positively selected. The receptors shown here come from a man aged 18 to 29 in good health.

Remarks on this clone: This specimen includes other DNA sequences encoding the same CDR3. The chain is built from TRBV20-1 and TRBJ2-3; no firm D call. Germline CDR1 and CDR2: DFQATT and SNEGSKA (reference sequence). This CDR3 region has 11 residues. Trimming removed 4 bases at V and 2 bases at J, with 4 bases between. CDR3 DNA sequence: TGCAGTGCTACTATCACAGATACGCAGTATTTT. Translated: CSATITDTQYF.

The chain uses TRBV10-2 and TRBJ2-2; 15 bases fit TRBD2. Looked up from germline, CDR1 is WSHSY and CDR2 is SAAADI. The CDR3 length is 18 residues. With V trimmed by 6 bases and J by 1 base, 6 bases remained unmatched. The CDR3 nucleotides are TGCGCCAGCAGGGGGACTAGCGGGGGGCCGGGGAACACCGGGGAGCTGTTTTTT. It translates to CASRGTSGGPGNTGELFF.

V is TRBV30 and J is TRBJ2-3; 13 bases map to TRBD2. V gave up 0 bases and J gave up 5 bases; unmatched junction bases: 8. The CDR3 is 17 residues long. Germline lookup yields CDR1 GTSNPN and CDR2 SVGIG (reference sequence). The chain's CDR3 is CAWSVVRTSGGLDTQYF. CDR3 DNA sequence: TGTGCCTGGAGTGTGGTACGGACTAGCGGGGGCCTAGATACGCAGTATTTT.

The rearrangement joins TRBV6-5 to TRBJ2-3; 7 bases line up with TRBD2. Looked up from germline, CDR1 is MNHEY and CDR2 is SVGAGI. V dropped 5 bases and J dropped 2; count of bases not matched to a gene: 7. The CDR3 runs to 15 residues. In DNA form, the CDR3 reads TGTGCCAGCAGTAGGTTAGCGGGCATCACAGATACGCAGTATTTT. Its translation: CASSRLAGITDTQYF.

This sequence joins TRBV6-1 and TRBJ1-5; D gene unclear. Trimming left V 2 bases short and J 3 bases short, with 11 bases between. Germline CDR1 and CDR2: MNHNS and SASEGT. The CDR3 totals 15 residues. CDR3 in DNA: TGTGCCAGCAGTGAATCCCCTGTGACCAATCAGCCCCAGCATTTT. Its protein is CASSESPVTNQPQHF.

This rearrangement joins TRBV7-2 to TRBJ1-5; no definite D call. Germline-derived CDR1 and CDR2 are SGHTA and FQGNSA. The CDR3 is 15 amino acids. Trimming took 3 bases from V and 0 from J, leaving 9 bases between them. The CDR3 sequence: CASSFFGNSNQPQHF. The CDR3 DNA is TGTGCCAGCAGCTTTTTCGGGAATAGCAATCAGCCCCAGCATTTT.

The J gene is TRBJ2-5, the V gene TRBV4-2, with 7 positions matching TRBD2. Trimming at V came to 4 bases and at J to 5 bases, leaving 7 bases not matched to a gene. In germline, CDR1 is LGHNA, CDR2 YNFKEQ. The CDR3 extends over 14 amino acids. The chain's CDR3 is CASSPSGGGETQYF. CDR3 coding DNA: TGTGCCAGCAGCCCCTCGGGGGGAGGGGAGACCCAGTACTTC.

This chain's CDR3 is CASTSDAGPGNTIYF. The CDR3 nucleotides read TGTGCCAGTACCTCGGACGCGGGTCCAGGAAACACCATATATTTT. The chain uses TRBV19 and TRBJ1-3; D gene uncertain. V was trimmed by 7 bases and J by 4 bases, leaving 17 bases between them. Germline-derived CDR1 and CDR2 are LNHDA and SQIVND (reference sequence). The CDR3 is 15 amino acids.

In the case of this clone: Other nucleotide sequences from this sample produce the same CDR3. V gene TRBV28 combines with J gene TRBJ2-5; D remains unclear. This CDR3 has 12 amino acids. V lost 6 bases, J lost 4 bases, and 9 bases lay in between. CDR1 and CDR2 from the germline V gene are MDHEN and SYDVKM. The CDR3 DNA follows: TGTGCCAGCAGCTGGGTGGGAGAGACCCAGTACTTC. Protein: CASSWVGETQYF.

The chain has TRBV28 and TRBJ1-1; possible D gene TRBD1, 5 bases. This CDR3 region has 16 residues. V was pared by 3 bases and J by 3 bases, with 17 bases between. The germline gives CDR1 MDHEN, CDR2 SYDVKM. The CDR3 protein is CASSFNFLGGDTEAFF. CDR3 sequence (DNA): TGTGCCAGCAGTTTTAACTTTCTTGGAGGGGACACTGAAGCTTTCTTT.

This chain connects TRBV4-3 to TRBJ2-4; perhaps D is TRBD1 or TRBD2 (5 bases each). This CDR3 has 16 residues. V was trimmed by 3 bases and J by 0 bases, leaving 12 bases between them. Germline V gene sequence: CDR1 LGHNA, CDR2 YSLEER. For the CDR3, the DNA is TGCGCCAGCAGCCATGGGGACCCTTCAGCCAAAAACATTCAGTACTTC. It translates to CASSHGDPSAKNIQYF.

The chain joins TRBV19 to TRBJ2-6, with D perhaps matching TRBD2 (5 bases). Germline V lookup: CDR1 LNHDA, CDR2 SQIVND (reference sequence). Trimming cost V 4 bases and J 1 base, with 11 bases left between them. The CDR3 length is 16 residues. CDR3 nucleotide sequence: TGTGCCAGTAGTAGCCGCGGGCCATCTGGGGCCAACGTCCTGACTTTC. It translates to CASSSRGPSGANVLTF. Supplemented by reference TRBV19 and TRBJ2-6, the full variable domain reads DGGITQSPKYLFRKEGQNVTLSCEQNLNHDAMYWYRQDPGQGLRLIYYSQIVNDFQKGDIAEGYSVSREKKESFPLTVTSAQKNPTAFYLCASSSRGPSGANVLTFGAGSRLTVL.

This chain uses TRBV28 with TRBJ2-7; D ambiguous. The CDR3 sequence is 11 residues long. Germline V gives CDR1 MDHEN, CDR2 SYDVKM. V was shortened by 7 bases and J by 5 bases, with 9 bases between the two germline ends. The CDR3 DNA is TGTGCCAGCACCACCCACAACGAGCAGTACTTC. Amino acid sequence: CASTTHNEQYF.

The rearrangement links TRBV7-2 to TRBJ2-3, with a possible D match to TRBD2 (6 bases). V lost 5 bases and J 0 bases, leaving 12 bases between the germline ends. Germline-derived CDR1 and CDR2 are SGHTA and FQGNSA. The CDR3 is 15 residues long. The CDR3 region is CASSIWDFSTDTQYF. CDR3 sequence (DNA): TGTGCCAGCAGCATATGGGACTTTAGCACAGATACGCAGTATTTT.